The source of this T cell receptor (beta chain) is a study of T cell responses to AZD1222 COVID-19 vaccine. Measured with immunoSEQ multiplex PCR; TCRdb has only the in-frame clones, and not every one. The sample shows tens of thousands of clones, around 80% of them seen only once. This clone was counted a single time. Its target is not known. Points from the study as a whole: Unmutated variant regions reportedly attract nearly half of all spike-specific TCRs.

Losses at the gene ends were 3 bases for V and 7 bases for J; bases not matched to a gene: 5. The CDR3 totals 16 residues. Germline V gene sequence: CDR1 SGHNT, CDR2 YYREEE (reference sequence). The origin of this receptor is an adult in good health. This rearrangement joins TRBV5-4 to TRBJ2-2; 14 bases are a match to TRBD2. The sequences come from peripheral blood, collected on day 0 of AZD1222 vaccination. The CDR3 sequence: CASSSGTSGSFGELFF. The CDR3 DNA reads TGTGCCAGCAGCTCCGGGACTAGCGGGAGTTTCGGGGAGCTGTTTTTT.